This section outlines one T cell receptor beta chain sequence together with its context. The antigen remains unidentified. The data were taken from a study of T cells in Graves' hyperthyroidism and ophthalmopathy. Per germline, CDR1 SGHNT and CDR2 YENEEA. The CDR3 loop spans 17 amino acids. V was pared by 1 base and J by 2 bases, with 17 bases between. Stable hyperthyroidism: no ophthalmopathy progression over 18 months of follow-up. Uncontrolled infections, other autoimmune diseases, pregnancy or lactation led to exclusion of patients. Regions amplified from RNA transcripts were the TCR beta CDR3 regions. Researchers ran a first-round RT-PCR on the TCR CDR3 using the HTBI primer set. TCRdb itself ran the multiplex PCR reads through MiXCR, one entry per CDR3 protein. The top ten hold about 8% of the sample, which has a few hundred thousand distinct CDR3 sequences, roughly 46% seen once. Study-level results: It was a median approximately 6 months before onset that the model predicted ophthalmopathy.

This sequence joins TRBV11-3 and TRBJ1-1; maybe TRBD1 (5 bases). The receptor was isolated from a woman aged 18-35 years with Graves' hyperthyroidism. Sequenced material: peripheral blood or thyroid tissue (not recorded which). CDR3 residues: CASSLGRTGHTNTEAFF. The CDR3 DNA follows: TGTGCCAGCAGCTTAGGTAGGACGGGGCACACAAACACTGAAGCTTTCTTT.